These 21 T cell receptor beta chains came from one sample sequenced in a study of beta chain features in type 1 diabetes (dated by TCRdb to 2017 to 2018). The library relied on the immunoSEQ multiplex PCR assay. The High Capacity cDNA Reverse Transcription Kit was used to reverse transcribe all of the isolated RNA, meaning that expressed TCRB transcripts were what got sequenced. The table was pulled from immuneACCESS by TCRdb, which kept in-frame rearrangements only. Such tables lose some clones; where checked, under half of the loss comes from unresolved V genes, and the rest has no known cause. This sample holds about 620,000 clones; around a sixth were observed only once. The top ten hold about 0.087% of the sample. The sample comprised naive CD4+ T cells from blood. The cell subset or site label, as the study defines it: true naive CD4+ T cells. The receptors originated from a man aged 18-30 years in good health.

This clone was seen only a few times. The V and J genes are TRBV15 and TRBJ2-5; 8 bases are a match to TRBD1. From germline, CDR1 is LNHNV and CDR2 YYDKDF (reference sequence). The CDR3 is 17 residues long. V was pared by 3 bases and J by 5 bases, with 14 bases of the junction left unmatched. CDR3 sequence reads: CATSSPIRTGSRETQYF. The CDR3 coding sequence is TGTGCCACCAGCAGTCCTATCCGGACAGGGTCAAGGGAGACCCAGTACTTC.

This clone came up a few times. The chain's CDR3 is CASSPKVEGTSGANVLTF. DNA for the CDR3: TGTGCCAGCAGCCCCAAGGTGGAAGGGACCTCTGGGGCCAACGTCCTGACTTTC. The rearrangement joins TRBV7-2 to TRBJ2-6; perhaps D is TRBD1 or TRBD2 (5 bases each). Germline loops: CDR1 SGHTA, CDR2 FQGNSA. The CDR3 contains 18 residues. V was clipped by 5 bases and J by 0 bases, with 17 bases between them.

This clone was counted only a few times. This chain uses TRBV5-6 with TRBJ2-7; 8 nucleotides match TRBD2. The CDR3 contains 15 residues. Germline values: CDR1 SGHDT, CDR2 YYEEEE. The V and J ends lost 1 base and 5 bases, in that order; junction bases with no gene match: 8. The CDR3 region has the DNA TGTGCCAGCAGCTTGCGGAATAGCGGGAACCACGAGCAGTACTTC. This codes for CASSLRNSGNHEQYF.

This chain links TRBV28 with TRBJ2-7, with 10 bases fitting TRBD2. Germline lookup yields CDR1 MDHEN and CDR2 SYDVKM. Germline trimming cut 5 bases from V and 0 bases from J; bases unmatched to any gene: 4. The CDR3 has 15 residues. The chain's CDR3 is CASSQTSGLSYEQYF. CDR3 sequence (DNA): TGTGCCAGCAGTCAGACTAGCGGGCTCTCCTACGAGCAGTACTTC.

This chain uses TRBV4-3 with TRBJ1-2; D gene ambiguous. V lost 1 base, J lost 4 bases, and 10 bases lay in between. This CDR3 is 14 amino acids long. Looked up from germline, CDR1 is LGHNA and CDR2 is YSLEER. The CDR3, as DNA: TGCGCCAGCAGCCAAGCTGCAGAGTCCTATGGCTACACCTTC. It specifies CASSQAAESYGYTF.

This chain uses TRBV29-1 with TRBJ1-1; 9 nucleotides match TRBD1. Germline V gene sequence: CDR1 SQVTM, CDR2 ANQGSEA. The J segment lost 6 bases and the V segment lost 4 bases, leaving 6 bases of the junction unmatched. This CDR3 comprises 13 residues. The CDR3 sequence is CSVAGDRASEAFF. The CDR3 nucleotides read TGCAGCGTTGCGGGGGACAGGGCATCTGAAGCTTTCTTT.

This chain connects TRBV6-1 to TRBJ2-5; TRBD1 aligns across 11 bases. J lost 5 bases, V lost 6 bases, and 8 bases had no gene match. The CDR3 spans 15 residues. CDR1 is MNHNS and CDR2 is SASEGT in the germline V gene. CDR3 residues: CASSHRDRGMETQYF. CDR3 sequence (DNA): TGTGCCAGCAGCCATCGGGACAGGGGGATGGAGACCCAGTACTTC.

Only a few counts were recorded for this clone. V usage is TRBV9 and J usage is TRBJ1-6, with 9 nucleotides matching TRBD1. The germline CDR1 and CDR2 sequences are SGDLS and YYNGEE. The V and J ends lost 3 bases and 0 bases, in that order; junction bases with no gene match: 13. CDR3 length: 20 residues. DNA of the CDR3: TGTGCCAGCAGCGGAAGACAGGGGGTCGTGGGAAGCTCCTATAATTCACCCCTCCACTTT. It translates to CASSGRQGVVGSSYNSPLHF.

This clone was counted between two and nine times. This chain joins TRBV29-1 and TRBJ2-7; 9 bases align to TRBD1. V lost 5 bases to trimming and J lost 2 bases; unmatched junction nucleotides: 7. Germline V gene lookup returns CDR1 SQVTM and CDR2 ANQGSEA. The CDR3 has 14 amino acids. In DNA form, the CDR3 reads TGCAGCGTTTCACCGGGACAGGGAACCTACGAGCAGTACTTC. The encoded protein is CSVSPGQGTYEQYF.

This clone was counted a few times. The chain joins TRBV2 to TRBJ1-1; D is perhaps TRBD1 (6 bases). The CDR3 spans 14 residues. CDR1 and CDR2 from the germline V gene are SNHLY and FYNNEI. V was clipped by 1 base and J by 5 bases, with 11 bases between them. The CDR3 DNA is TGTGCCAGCAGTGAAGAACAGGGCCTTACTGAAGCTTTCTTT. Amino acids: CASSEEQGLTEAFF.

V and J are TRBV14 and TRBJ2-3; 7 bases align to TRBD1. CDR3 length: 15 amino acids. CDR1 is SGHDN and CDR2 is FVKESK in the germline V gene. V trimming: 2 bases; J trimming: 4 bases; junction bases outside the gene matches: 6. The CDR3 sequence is CASSQPTGMSDTQYF. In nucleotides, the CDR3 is TGTGCCAGCAGCCAACCGACAGGGATGTCAGATACGCAGTATTTT.

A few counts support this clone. DNA for the CDR3: TGTGCCAGCTGTTCCTTATACTTC. Residues: CASCSLYF. The rearrangement joins TRBV21-1 to TRBJ2-5; the listed D gene, TRBD2, was not tested against the DNA. TRBV21-1 is a known pseudogene. There are 8 residues in the CDR3.

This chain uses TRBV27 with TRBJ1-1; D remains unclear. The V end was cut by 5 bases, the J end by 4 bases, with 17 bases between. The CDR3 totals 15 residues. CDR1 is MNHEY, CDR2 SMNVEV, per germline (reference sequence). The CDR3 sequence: CASSPRSLGSTEAFF. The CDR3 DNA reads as TGTGCCAGCAGTCCCCGGAGCCTCGGGTCCACTGAAGCTTTCTTT.

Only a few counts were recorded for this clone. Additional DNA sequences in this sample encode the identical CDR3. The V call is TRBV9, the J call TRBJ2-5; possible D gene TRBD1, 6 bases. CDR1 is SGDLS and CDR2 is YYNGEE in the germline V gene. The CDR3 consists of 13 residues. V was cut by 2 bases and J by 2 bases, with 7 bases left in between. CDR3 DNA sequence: TGTGCCAGCAGCGTGGGGGCTCAAGAGACCCAGTACTTC. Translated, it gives CASSVGAQETQYF.

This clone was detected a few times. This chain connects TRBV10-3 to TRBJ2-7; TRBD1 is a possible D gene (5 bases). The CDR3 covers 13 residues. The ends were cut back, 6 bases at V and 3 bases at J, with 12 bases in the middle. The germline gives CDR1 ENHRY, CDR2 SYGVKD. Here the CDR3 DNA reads TGTGCCATCAGCACGGACGGACACTACGAGCAGTACTTC. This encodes CAISTDGHYEQYF.

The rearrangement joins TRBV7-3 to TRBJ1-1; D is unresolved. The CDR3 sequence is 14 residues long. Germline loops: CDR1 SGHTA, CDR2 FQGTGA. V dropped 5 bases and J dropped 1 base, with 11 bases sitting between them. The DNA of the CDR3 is TGTGCCAGCAGCCCAGGTGAGAGGAACACTGAAGCTTTCTTT. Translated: CASSPGERNTEAFF. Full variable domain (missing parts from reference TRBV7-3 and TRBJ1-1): GAGVSQTPSNKVTEKGKYVELRCDPISGHTALYWYRQSLGQGPEFLIYFQGTGAADDSGLPNDRFFAVRPEGSVSTLKIQRTERGDSAVYLCASSPGERNTEAFFGQGTRLTVV.

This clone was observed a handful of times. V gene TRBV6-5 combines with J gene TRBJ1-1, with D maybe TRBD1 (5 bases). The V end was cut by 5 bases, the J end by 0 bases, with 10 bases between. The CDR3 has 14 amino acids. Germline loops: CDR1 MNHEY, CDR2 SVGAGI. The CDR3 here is CASSPGRLNTEAFF. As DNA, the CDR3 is TGTGCCAGCAGTCCGGGACGGTTGAACACTGAAGCTTTCTTT.

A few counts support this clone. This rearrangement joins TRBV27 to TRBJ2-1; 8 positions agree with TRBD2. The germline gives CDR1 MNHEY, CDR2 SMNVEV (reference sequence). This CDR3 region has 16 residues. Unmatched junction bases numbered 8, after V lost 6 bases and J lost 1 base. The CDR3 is CASSPFAGGSYNEQFF. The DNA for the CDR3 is TGTGCCAGCAGCCCCTTTGCGGGGGGATCCTACAATGAGCAGTTCTTC.

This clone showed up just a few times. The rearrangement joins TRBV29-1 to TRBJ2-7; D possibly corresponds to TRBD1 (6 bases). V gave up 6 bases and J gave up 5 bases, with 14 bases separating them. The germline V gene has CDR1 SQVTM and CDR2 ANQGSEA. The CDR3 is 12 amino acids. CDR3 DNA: TGCAGCGTCCAAGTCAGGGGTCACGAGCAGTACTTC. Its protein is CSVQVRGHEQYF.

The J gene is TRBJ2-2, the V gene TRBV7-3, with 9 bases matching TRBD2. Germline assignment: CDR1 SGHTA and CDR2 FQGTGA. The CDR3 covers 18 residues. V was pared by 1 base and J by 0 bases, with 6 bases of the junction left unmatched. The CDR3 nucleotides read TGTGCCAGCAGCTTAATGTTAGCGGGAGCGTCGAACACCGGGGAGCTGTTTTTT. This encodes CASSLMLAGASNTGELFF.

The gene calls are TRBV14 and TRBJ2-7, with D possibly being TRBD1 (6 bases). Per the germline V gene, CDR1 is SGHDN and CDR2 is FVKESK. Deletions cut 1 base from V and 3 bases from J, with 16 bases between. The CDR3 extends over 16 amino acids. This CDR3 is CASSQGANRDHYEQYF. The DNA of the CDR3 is TGTGCCAGCAGCCAAGGGGCCAACAGGGACCACTACGAGCAGTACTTC.